One TCR beta chain is described in this entry. The antigen is unknown. The J segment lost 4 bases and the V segment lost 5 bases, leaving 6 bases of the junction unmatched. The CDR3 length is 14 residues. Germline CDR1 is MNHEY and CDR2 is SMNVEV (reference sequence). The data originate from a study of cytomegalovirus exposure and HLA in healthy donors. Primers: 60 Vbeta forward and 13 Jbeta reverse. TCRdb keeps only in-frame clones here, not all; method: immunoSEQ multiplex PCR. The sample lists about 190,000 clones; 70% to 75% were seen once. Whole-study results and caveats: For TCR beta chains, V- and J-gene trimming was later linked to a missense DCLRE1C variant. Productive rates of about 87% or about 30% were seen for most TCR beta V segments in an earlier analysis. The availability of immune exposure information extended only to CMV serostatus. Confirmation was obtained in vitro that a few CMV-associated chains are specific for CMV antigens.

The chain links TRBV27 to TRBJ2-5; 8 bases match TRBD2. What was sequenced was PBMCs. The clonotype was recovered from a woman in her twenties or thirties in good health and CMV-seropositive. CDR3 amino acids: CASSIPGGGETQYF. CDR3 sequence (DNA): TGTGCCAGCAGTATCCCGGGAGGGGGAGAGACCCAGTACTTC.